A selection of T cell receptor beta chains follows, all from one sample in a study of long-term antiretroviral therapy in people with HIV. TCRdb's copy holds only in-frame clones and misses some; the assay was immunoSEQ multiplex PCR. The sample carries 9,500 to 15,000 clones, approximately 83% recorded once. The material sequenced was unsorted PBMCs, taken 3.4 years after starting antiretroviral therapy. These receptors originate from a man aged 35 to 55 with HIV. CDR3s include the opening cysteine and the closing phenylalanine or tryptophan. D genes are given only for firm matches. Some rows have no size entry. The others give once, few or many, or a class for an expanded clone.

TRBV9	.	TRBJ2-3	.	15	TGTGCCAGCAGCGTACGAGCGGGACACACAGATACGCAGTATTTT	CASSVRAGHTDTQYF
TRBV30	TRBD1	TRBJ2-7	.	15	TGTGCCTACCTGGGACAGTTTCAGGAAGCCAATGACCAGTACTTC	CAYLGQFQEANDQYF
TRBV7-9	.	TRBJ1-1	.	13	TGTGCCAGCAGCTTAGACCTCAACACTGAAGCTTTCTTT	CASSLDLNTEAFF
TRBV4-1	TRBD2	TRBJ2-3	.	16	TGCGCCAGCAGCCTAGGACTAGCTGCTTACTCAGATACGCAGTATTTT	CASSLGLAAYSDTQYF
TRBV6-4	TRBD2	TRBJ2-1	.	15	TGTGCCAGCAGTCCCGGGACTAGCGCTTCGAATGAGCAGTTCTTC	CASSPGTSASNEQFF
TRBV4-1	.	TRBJ2-7	.	13	TGCGCCAGCAGCCAAGATAAGGGCTACGAGCAGTACTTC	CASSQDKGYEQYF
TRBV7-2	.	TRBJ2-7	.	15	TGTGCCAGCAGCCGCGAGGGGTTCTTGTCCTACGAGCAGTACTTC	CASSREGFLSYEQYF
TRBV7-9	.	TRBJ1-5	.	12	TGTGCCAGCAACCGGGATTACCAGCCCCAGCATTTT	CASNRDYQPQHF
TRBV7-8	.	TRBJ1-4	.	19	TGTGCCAGCAGCTTACTAGGGACCGCGGACGGAACAACTAATGAAAAACTGTTTTTT	CASSLLGTADGTTNEKLFF
TRBV5-1	TRBD1	TRBJ2-4	.	15	TGCGCCAGCAGCAGAGTACAGGGGGCGAAAAACATTCAGTACTTC	CASSRVQGAKNIQYF
TRBV28	.	TRBJ2-5	.	15	TGTGCCAGCAGTTTAAGGGGCAGGAGGGGAGAGACCCAGTACTTC	CASSLRGRRGETQYF
TRBV15	.	TRBJ2-7	.	14	TGTGCCACCAGCAGAGACAGACAGGCCTACGAGCAGTACTTC	CATSRDRQAYEQYF
TRBV27	.	TRBJ2-4	.	14	TGTGCCAGCAGCCCCTGGGGTGCCAAAAACATTCAGTACTTC	CASSPWGAKNIQYF
TRBV4-2	.	TRBJ1-2	few	15	TGTGCCAGCAGCCAAGACACAGAATCTAACTATGGCTACACCTTC	CASSQDTESNYGYTF
TRBV7-2	.	TRBJ1-5	.	11	TGTGCCAGCAGCTTAGGGGGACCCCAGCATTTT	CASSLGGPQHF
TRBV11-2	.	TRBJ2-5	.	15	TGTGCCAGCAGCTCTTCAGGGGTCGGGGGAGAGACCCAGTACTTC	CASSSSGVGGETQYF
TRBV5-4	TRBD2	TRBJ2-3	.	15	TGTGCCAGCAGCTTGGGAGGGAGGGCCACGGATACGCAGTATTTT	CASSLGGRATDTQYF
TRBV19	TRBD1	TRBJ1-2	.	16	TGTGCCAGTAGTGCATACTCTGGGACAGGGGGATTCGGCTACACCTTC	CASSAYSGTGGFGYTF
TRBV5-1	TRBD2	TRBJ2-5	once	15	TGCGCCAGCAGCTTAACTCTAGCGGGTGGAGAGACCCAGTACTTC	CASSLTLAGGETQYF
TRBV5-1	TRBD2	TRBJ2-1	.	17	TGCGCCAGCAGGTCGTCACCTAGCGGGAGCTCCTACAATGAGCAGTTCTTC	CASRSSPSGSSYNEQFF
TRBV30	.	TRBJ2-7	.	14	TGTGCCTGGAGTGTACGGGGGGCTCGGAGCGAGCAGTACTTC	CAWSVRGARSEQYF
TRBV27	TRBD2	TRBJ2-7	.	13	TGTGCCAGCTCTCAAGCGGGAGTGTACGAGCAGTACTTC	CASSQAGVYEQYF
TRBV5-4	.	TRBJ2-7	few	16	TGTGCCAGCAGCCGAGCCGCAGGGGCTACTTCCTACGAGCAGTACTTC	CASSRAAGATSYEQYF
TRBV18	.	TRBJ2-7	.	14	TGTGCCAGCTCACCAGTTGGCCTCGCTGCCGAGCAGTACTTC	CASSPVGLAAEQYF
TRBV6-1	.	TRBJ2-3	.	12	TGTGCCAGCCGCACCCAAACAGATACGCAGTATTTT	CASRTQTDTQYF
TRBV6-6	TRBD2	TRBJ2-3	few	14	TGTGCCAGCACCTCGGGAGGGAGCACAGATACGCAGTATTTT	CASTSGGSTDTQYF
TRBV9	TRBD1	TRBJ2-6	.	19	TGTGCCAGCAGCGTAGCGAGTGACAGGGGGCTCACTGGCGCCAACGTCCTGACTTTC	CASSVASDRGLTGANVLTF
TRBV4-3	.	TRBJ2-2	.	14	TGCGCCAGCAGCCAAGTCAGGGCCACCGGGGAGCTGTTTTTT	CASSQVRATGELFF
TRBV6-5	TRBD1	TRBJ1-1	.	13	TGTGCCAGCAGGCGGGACAGGAACACTGAAGCTTTCTTT	CASRRDRNTEAFF
TRBV25-1	.	TRBJ1-5	.	14	TGTGCCAGCAGTGAATATTCCTTAAATCAGCCCCAGCATTTT	CASSEYSLNQPQHF
TRBV2	TRBD1	TRBJ1-2	once	18	TGTGCCAGCAGTGAAGTCGGAACAGGGGGCGCTTCGGCGTCTGGCTACACCTTC	CASSEVGTGGASASGYTF
TRBV29-1	.	TRBJ1-2	once	12	TGCAGCGTTGCGGGACGGAGAGGGGGCTACACCTTC	CSVAGRRGGYTF
TRBV19	.	TRBJ1-1	.	14	TGTGCCAGTACCCAGGTGGGGATCAACACTGAAGCTTTCTTT	CASTQVGINTEAFF
TRBV10-3	TRBD1	TRBJ1-2	once	15	TGTGCCATCAGTGGACCGGGACAGGGGGGGGATGGCTACACCTTC	CAISGPGQGGDGYTF
TRBV28	.	TRBJ1-1	.	15	TGTGCCAGCAGTTTCGGGGGAACAATGAACACTGAAGCTTTCTTT	CASSFGGTMNTEAFF
TRBV4-3	TRBD1	TRBJ2-7	.	15	TGCGCCAGCAGCGCCAGACAGGGTAGGACCTACGAGCAGTACTTC	CASSARQGRTYEQYF
TRBV19	.	TRBJ2-7	.	13	TGTGCCAGTAGTATCGATCCCTACTACGAGCAGTACTTC	CASSIDPYYEQYF